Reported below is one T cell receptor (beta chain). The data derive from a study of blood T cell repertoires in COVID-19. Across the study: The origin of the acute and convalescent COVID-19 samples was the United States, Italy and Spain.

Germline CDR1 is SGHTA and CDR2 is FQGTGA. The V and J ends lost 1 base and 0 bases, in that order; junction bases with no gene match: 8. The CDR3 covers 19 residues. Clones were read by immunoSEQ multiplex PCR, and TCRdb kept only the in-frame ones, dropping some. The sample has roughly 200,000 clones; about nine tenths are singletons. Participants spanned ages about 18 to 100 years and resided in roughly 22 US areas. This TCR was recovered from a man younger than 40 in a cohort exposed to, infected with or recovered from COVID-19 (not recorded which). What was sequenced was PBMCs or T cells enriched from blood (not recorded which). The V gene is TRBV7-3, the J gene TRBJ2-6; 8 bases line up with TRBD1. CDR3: CASSLSPQGAGSGANVLTF. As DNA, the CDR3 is TGTGCCAGCAGCTTAAGCCCCCAGGGGGCAGGCTCTGGGGCCAACGTCCTGACTTTC.